The 18 T cell receptor beta chains below come from one sample, sequenced in a study of cytomegalovirus exposure and HLA in healthy donors. Here immunoSEQ multiplex PCR was the method, and the copy in TCRdb shows in-frame clones only, minus some. The table has over 150,000 clones, approximately 80% seen once. Input material: PBMCs. Source of these receptors: a young woman in good health and CMV-seropositive.

In DNA, the CDR3 is TGTGCCAGCAGTACCAGGACTGTCGATACGCAGTATTTT. Its protein is CASSTRTVDTQYF. The chain has TRBV6-1 and TRBJ2-3, with D perhaps matching TRBD2 (5 bases). CDR1 and CDR2 from the germline V gene are MNHNS and SASEGT. The V gene lost 5 bases and the J gene lost 6 bases, with 12 bases spanning the gap. The CDR3 consists of 13 residues.

The chain links TRBV28 to TRBJ2-2; D not resolved. Trimming shortened V by 4 bases and J by 9 bases, and 12 bases separated the two germline ends. The germline V gene has CDR1 MDHEN and CDR2 SYDVKM. The CDR3 runs 13 residues. The CDR3 region has the DNA TGTGCCAGCAGTTCCCCGACAACACGGGAGCTGTTTTTT. Its translation is CASSSPTTRELFF.

The chain couples TRBV15 to TRBJ1-4; 9 nucleotides agree with TRBD1. The CDR3 runs to 17 residues. Trimming cost V 1 base and J 10 bases; bases outside gene matches: 13. The germline gives CDR1 LNHNV, CDR2 YYDKDF (reference sequence). Here the CDR3 DNA reads TGTGCCACCAGCAGAGGCTTACCGGGACAGGGAAGTGGAAAACTGTTTTTT. Translated: CATSRGLPGQGSGKLFF. The variable domain in full, with the rest retrieved from reference TRBV15 and TRBJ1-4, is DAMVIQNPRYQVTQFGKPVTLSCSQTLNHNVMYWYQQKSSQAPKLLFHYYDKDFNNEADTPDNFQSRRPNTSFCFLDIRSPGLGDTAMYLCATSRGLPGQGSGKLFFGSGTQLSVL.

In its sample, this clone was seen a few times. V gene TRBV5-6 combines with J gene TRBJ1-5, with a weak D call TRBD1 (5 bases). Germline V gives CDR1 SGHDT, CDR2 YYEEEE. The germline V and J ends were trimmed by 2 bases and 2 bases, with 11 bases remaining between them. This CDR3 comprises 15 residues. CDR3: CASSFGGVGNQPQHF. In nucleotides, the CDR3 is TGTGCCAGCAGCTTTGGAGGGGTAGGCAATCAGCCCCAGCATTTT.

The chain joins TRBV5-6 to TRBJ2-1; D perhaps matches TRBD2 (6 bases). The V end lost 2 bases, the J end lost 9 bases, and 9 bases lay between the germline ends. Per germline, CDR1 SGHDT and CDR2 YYEEEE. The CDR3 loop spans 12 amino acids. The CDR3 bases are TGTGCCAGCAGCTTTTACGGGGGTGAGCAGTTCTTC. Translated, it gives CASSFYGGEQFF.

As DNA, the CDR3 is TGTGCCAGCAGCTCCTACAGTTTCCTTATCACAGATACGCAGTATTTT. Its translation: CASSSYSFLITDTQYF. The chain combines TRBV7-8 with TRBJ2-3; D remains ambiguous. The CDR3 spans 16 residues. Germline CDR1 SGHVS, CDR2 FQNEAQ. Trimming took off 4 bases at V and 2 bases at J, with 16 bases between the two ends.

The rearrangement uses TRBV13 and TRBJ2-7; D tentatively reads TRBD1 or TRBD2 (5 bases each). CDR1 and CDR2 from the germline V gene are PRHDT and FYEKMQ (reference sequence). Trimming left V 4 bases short and J 3 bases short, with 7 bases between. This CDR3 comprises 12 residues. CDR3 sequence: CASSSGSYEQYF. CDR3 nucleotide sequence: TGTGCCAGCAGCTCAGGGAGCTACGAGCAGTACTTC.

The chain couples TRBV4-2 to TRBJ2-1, with 8 bases identical to TRBD2. The CDR3 spans 15 residues. Per the germline V gene, CDR1 is LGHNA and CDR2 is YNFKEQ. The ends lost 6 bases at V and 4 bases at J; junction bases unmatched: 8. Written as DNA, the CDR3 is TGTGCCAGCAGTTCTGAGCGGGGGTCTTACAATGAGCAGTTCTTC. This encodes CASSSERGSYNEQFF.

This clone was seen ten or more times. For the CDR3, the DNA is TGCAGCGTTGAAGAGTGGCAGGGATCCTATGGCTACACCTTC. Amino acids: CSVEEWQGSYGYTF. This chain links TRBV29-1 with TRBJ1-2, with D tentatively TRBD1 (5 bases). This CDR3 comprises 14 residues. V was cut by 0 bases and J by 4 bases, with 12 bases left in between. CDR1 is SQVTM, CDR2 ANQGSEA, per germline.

The chain employs TRBV29-1 and TRBJ1-5; 9 positions agree with TRBD1. The V segment lost 4 bases and the J segment 7 bases; nucleotides outside the gene matches: 5. Germline CDR1 reads SQVTM; CDR2 reads ANQGSEA. CDR3 length equals 13 residues. CDR3 bases: TGCAGCGTTGGGGGACAGGGAGAACAGCCCCAGCATTTT. It codes for CSVGGQGEQPQHF.

CDR3 in amino acids: CASSSSGLAGAIDTQYF. CDR3 nucleotides: TGTGCCAGCAGCTCCTCGGGACTAGCGGGAGCGATAGATACGCAGTATTTT. This chain links TRBV7-2 with TRBJ2-3, with 14 bases aligning to TRBD2. With 4 bases clipped from V and 5 bases from J, the junction kept 8 bases outside the gene matches. Looked up from germline, CDR1 is SGHTA and CDR2 is FQGNSA. The CDR3 is 17 residues long.

This chain links TRBV7-8 with TRBJ2-1, with TRBD2 matching 7 bases. CDR1 is SGHVS and CDR2 is FQNEAQ in the germline V gene. The CDR3 spans 16 residues. V gave up 9 bases and J gave up 0 bases; unmatched junction bases: 11. The chain's CDR3 is CASERDFSSSYNEQFF. CDR3 DNA sequence: TGTGCCAGTGAGCGGGACTTCTCAAGCTCCTACAATGAGCAGTTCTTC.

The chain carries TRBV18 and TRBJ2-1, with a weak D call TRBD2 (5 bases). Germline V gene lookup returns CDR1 KGHSH and CDR2 LQKENI. The CDR3 totals 16 residues. V was trimmed by 2 bases and J by 5 bases, leaving 16 bases between them. The CDR3 loop reads CASSPIRTARDNEQFF. The DNA of the CDR3 is TGTGCCAGCTCACCAATTCGGACTGCAAGAGACAATGAGCAGTTCTTC.

CDR3 DNA: TGCGCCAGCAGCCAAGACGGAAGGCGGAGCTTTGGAAACACCATATATTTT. This sequence encodes CASSQDGRRSFGNTIYF. This chain joins TRBV4-1 and TRBJ1-3; D uncertain. The CDR3 is made up of 17 amino acids. With 0 bases removed from V and 3 bases from J, the gap between germline ends came to 15 bases. Per the germline V gene, CDR1 is MGHRA and CDR2 is YSYEKL.

A few counts support this clone. The rearrangement joins TRBV2 to TRBJ1-5; D not resolved. Trimming removed 8 bases at V and 7 bases at J, with 15 bases between. Germline CDR1 is SNHLY and CDR2 is FYNNEI. The CDR3 is 13 residues long. CDR3 sequence (DNA): TGTGCCAGCGTGAAGGAGGGAGGGCAGCCCCAGCATTTT. This encodes CASVKEGGQPQHF.

There are a few counts of this clone. The V and J genes are TRBV6-1 and TRBJ1-3; D not resolved. The CDR3 loop spans 15 amino acids. Germline V gives CDR1 MNHNS, CDR2 SASEGT. Trimming cost V 3 bases and J 0 bases, with 9 bases left between them. CDR3 in amino acids: CASSDDIYSGNTIYF. CDR3 DNA: TGTGCCAGCAGTGATGACATCTACTCTGGAAACACCATATATTTT.

The J gene is TRBJ1-2, the V gene TRBV6-5; the match to TRBD1 covers 8 bases. Losses at the gene ends were 6 bases for V and 5 bases for J; bases not matched to a gene: 8. CDR3 length: 14 residues. CDR1 and CDR2 (germline): MNHEY, SVGAGI. CDR3 loop: CASRGQASSYGYTF. Written as DNA, the CDR3 is TGTGCCAGCAGGGGACAGGCGAGTAGTTATGGCTACACCTTC.

The chain combines TRBV19 with TRBJ1-5; D possibly corresponds to TRBD1 (5 bases). Germline assignment: CDR1 LNHDA and CDR2 SQIVND (reference sequence). Trimming removed 7 bases at V and 3 bases at J, with 16 bases between. The CDR3 totals 15 residues. The CDR3 loop reads CASNQDTYVNQPQHF. The CDR3 DNA sequence: TGTGCCAGTAATCAGGACACTTATGTCAATCAGCCCCAGCATTTT.